This T cell receptor beta chain was found in a study of radiation and T cells in renal cell carcinoma. On this clone itself: The antigen is unknown.

Study outcomes and limitations: No pretreatment tumor biopsies were available for baseline clonotypes.

Time point noted: blood 4 weeks post-SBRT, at nephrectomy. Treatment indicated: 15 Gy SBRT to primary tumor, nephrectomy 4 weeks later. Nephrectomy followed 15 Gy stereotactic body radiation by 4 weeks. After SBRT, blood was collected at 2 and 4 weeks, plus baseline. Clear cell pathology was present in this patient's renal cell carcinoma. Generated by immunoSEQ multiplex PCR, the TCRdb table keeps only in-frame clones and is missing some. In the table there are about 62,000 clones, around three quarters of which are singletons. Trimming cost V 7 bases and J 6 bases, with 14 bases left between them. There are 12 residues in the CDR3. The germline V gene encodes CDR1 GTSNPN and CDR2 SVGIG (reference sequence).

Sequenced material: blood, taken from a patient whose treatment included radiotherapy and nephrectomy. This chain joins TRBV30 and TRBJ2-3, with no clear D. This TCR was sampled from a man aged 55-75 years with renal cell carcinoma. CDR3 sequence (DNA): TGTGCCTTCCGATGGGGAAGCGATACGCAGTATTTT. Its protein is CAFRWGSDTQYF.